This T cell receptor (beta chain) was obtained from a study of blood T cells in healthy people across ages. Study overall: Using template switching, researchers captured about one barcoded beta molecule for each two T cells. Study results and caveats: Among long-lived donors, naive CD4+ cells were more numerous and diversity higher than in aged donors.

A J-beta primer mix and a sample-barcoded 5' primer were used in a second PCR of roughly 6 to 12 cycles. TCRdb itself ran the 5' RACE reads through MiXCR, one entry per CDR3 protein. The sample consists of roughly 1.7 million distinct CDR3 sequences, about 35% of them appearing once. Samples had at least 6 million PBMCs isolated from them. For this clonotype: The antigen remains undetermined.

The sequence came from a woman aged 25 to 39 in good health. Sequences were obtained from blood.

The CDR3 DNA reads as TGCAGTGCTAGAGTCCGGGACAGGGGTTACGAGCAGTACTTC. Translating it yields CSARVRDRGYEQYF. This chain uses TRBV20-1 with TRBJ2-7; 10 bases agree with TRBD1. V lost 1 base, J lost 4 bases, and 4 bases stayed unmatched. The CDR3 spans 14 residues. Per the germline V gene, CDR1 is DFQATT and CDR2 is SNEGSKA (reference sequence).